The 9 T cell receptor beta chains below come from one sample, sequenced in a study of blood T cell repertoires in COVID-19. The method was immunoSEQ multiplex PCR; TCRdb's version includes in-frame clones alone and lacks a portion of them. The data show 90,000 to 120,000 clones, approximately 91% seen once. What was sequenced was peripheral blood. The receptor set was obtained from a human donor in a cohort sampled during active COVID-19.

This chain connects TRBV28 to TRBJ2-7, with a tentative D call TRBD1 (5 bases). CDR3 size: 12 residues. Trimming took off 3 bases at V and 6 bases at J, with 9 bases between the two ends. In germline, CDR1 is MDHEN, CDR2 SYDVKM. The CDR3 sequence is CASSLTVAEQYF. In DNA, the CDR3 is TGTGCCAGCAGTTTGACAGTGGCCGAGCAGTACTTC.

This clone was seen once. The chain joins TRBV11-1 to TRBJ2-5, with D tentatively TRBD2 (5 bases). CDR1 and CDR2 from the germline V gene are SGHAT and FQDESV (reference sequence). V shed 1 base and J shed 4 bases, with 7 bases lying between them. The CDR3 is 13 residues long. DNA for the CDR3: TGTGCCAGCAGCTTAGGGACTGGAGAGACCCAGTACTTC. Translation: CASSLGTGETQYF.

CDR3 bases: TGTGCCAGCAGCTCCCAAACCGGTCAGCCCCAGCATTTT. Amino acid sequence: CASSSQTGQPQHF. This chain links TRBV7-2 with TRBJ1-5; no clear D gene. The germline gives CDR1 SGHTA, CDR2 FQGNSA. CDR3 size: 13 residues. Trimming stripped 4 bases from V and 6 bases from J, with 10 bases between.

DNA for the CDR3: TGTGCCAGCAGTCTCCCCCCCCCTGAAGAGAATGAGCAGTTCTTC. Translation: CASSLPPPEENEQFF. The chain combines TRBV5-4 with TRBJ2-1; no firm D call. Looked up from germline, CDR1 is SGHNT and CDR2 is YYREEE (reference sequence). The CDR3 runs 15 residues. Trimming pared 5 bases from V and 7 bases from J, leaving 19 bases between.

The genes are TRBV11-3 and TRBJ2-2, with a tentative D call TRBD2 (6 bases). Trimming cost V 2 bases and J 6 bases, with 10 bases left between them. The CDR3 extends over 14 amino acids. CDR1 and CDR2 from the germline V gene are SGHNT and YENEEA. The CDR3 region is CASSLNRLAGELFF. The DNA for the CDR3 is TGTGCCAGCAGCTTAAACCGACTAGCCGGGGAGCTGTTTTTT. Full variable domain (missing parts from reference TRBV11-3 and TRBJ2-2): EAGVVQSPRYKIIEKKQPVAFWCNPISGHNTLYWYLQNLGQGPELLIRYENEEAVDDSQLPKDRFSAERLKGVDSTLKIQPAELGDSAVYLCASSLNRLAGELFFGEGSRLTVL.

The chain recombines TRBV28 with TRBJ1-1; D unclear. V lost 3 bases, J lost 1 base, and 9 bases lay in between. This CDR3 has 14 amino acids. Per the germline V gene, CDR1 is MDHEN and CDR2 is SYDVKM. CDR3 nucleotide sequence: TGTGCCAGCAGTTTTACGGGGTCGAACACTGAAGCTTTCTTT. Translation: CASSFTGSNTEAFF.

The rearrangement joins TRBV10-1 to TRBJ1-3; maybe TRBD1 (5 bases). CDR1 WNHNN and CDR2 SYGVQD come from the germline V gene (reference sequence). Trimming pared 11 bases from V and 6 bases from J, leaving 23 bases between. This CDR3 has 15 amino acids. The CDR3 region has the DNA TGCGCCCGTACCCTGGGGCCTGAACTTGAAAACACCATATATTTT. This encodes CARTLGPELENTIYF.

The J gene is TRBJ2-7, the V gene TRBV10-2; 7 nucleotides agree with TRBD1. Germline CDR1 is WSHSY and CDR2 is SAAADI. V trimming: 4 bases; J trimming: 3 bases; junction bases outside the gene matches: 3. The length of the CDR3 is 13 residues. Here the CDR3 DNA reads TGCGCCAGCAGTGTAGGGGGCGGCTACGAGCAGTACTTC. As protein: CASSVGGGYEQYF.

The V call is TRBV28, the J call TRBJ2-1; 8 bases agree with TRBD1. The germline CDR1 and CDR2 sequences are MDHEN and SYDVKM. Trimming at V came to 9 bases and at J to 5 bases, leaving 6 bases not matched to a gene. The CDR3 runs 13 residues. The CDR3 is CASSPGGNNEQFF. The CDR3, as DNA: TGTGCCAGTTCTCCAGGGGGCAACAATGAGCAGTTCTTC.